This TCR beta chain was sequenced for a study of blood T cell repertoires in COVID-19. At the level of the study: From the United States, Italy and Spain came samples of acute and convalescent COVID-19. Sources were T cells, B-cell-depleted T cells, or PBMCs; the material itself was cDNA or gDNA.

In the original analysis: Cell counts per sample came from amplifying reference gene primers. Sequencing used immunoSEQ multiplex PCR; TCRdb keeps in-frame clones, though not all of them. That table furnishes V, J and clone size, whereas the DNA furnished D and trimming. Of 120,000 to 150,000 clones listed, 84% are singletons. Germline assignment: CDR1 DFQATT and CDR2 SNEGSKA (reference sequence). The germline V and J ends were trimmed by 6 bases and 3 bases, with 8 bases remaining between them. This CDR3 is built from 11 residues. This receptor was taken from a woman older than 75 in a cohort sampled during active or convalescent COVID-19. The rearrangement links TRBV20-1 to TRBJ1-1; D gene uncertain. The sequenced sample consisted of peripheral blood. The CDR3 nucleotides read TGCAGTGCATTGGAGGACACTGAAGCTTTCTTT. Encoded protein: CSALEDTEAFF.